This T cell receptor beta chain was observed in a study of PD-1 blockade in mismatch repair-deficient tumors. This clone was seen a single time. Its cognate antigen is unknown. Time point given: approximately ten-day in vitro stimulation with candidate neoantigen peptide 3. The CDR3 runs to 15 residues. The V and J ends lost 5 bases and 4 bases, in that order; junction bases with no gene match: 11. Germline V gives CDR1 SQVTM, CDR2 ANQGSEA. Some clones are missing from TCRdb's copy, which holds only in-frame ones; the method was immunoSEQ multiplex PCR. The profile shows 9,000 to 10,000 clones, about 93% of them singletons.

The sample consisted of cells cultured in vitro, taken from a patient treated with pembrolizumab. This receptor was obtained from an adult with mismatch repair-deficient cancer. The chain carries TRBV29-1 and TRBJ1-1, with TRBD1 matching over 9 bases. As DNA, the CDR3 is TGCAGCGTTCTAAATCCGGGACAGGGTATCACTGAAGCTTTCTTT. Residues: CSVLNPGQGITEAFF.